This T cell receptor (beta chain) came from a study of T cell changes during pregnancy in multiple sclerosis. Only in-frame clones appear in the TCRdb table, and some are missing; sequencing was by immunoSEQ multiplex PCR. The sample holds fewer than 60,000 clones; 92% are singletons and the top ten take approximately 0.6%. The TCR sequence derives from a female donor with multiple sclerosis, enrolled in a pregnancy study. This specimen was CD4+ T cells from peripheral blood mononuclear cells, taken after pregnancy.

The CDR3 region is CASSPRTGLYYGYTF. The CDR3 DNA follows: TGTGCCAGCAGTCCCCGGACAGGGTTGTACTATGGCTACACCTTC. The rearrangement links TRBV28 to TRBJ1-2, with 8 bases aligning to TRBD1. The CDR3 has 15 residues. Losses at the gene ends were 5 bases for V and 3 bases for J; bases not matched to a gene: 8. The V gene's germline CDR1 is MDHEN and CDR2 SYDVKM.